This T cell receptor beta chain was sequenced during a study of shared clonotypes between healthy human individuals. Study conclusions and caveats: Sequencing of the sorted subsets was shown by rarefaction to be incomplete despite large depth. In having few donors, the study represented limited genetic and exposure-history diversity.

Method: immunoSEQ multiplex PCR; TCRdb's copy keeps in-frame clones and lacks some. The sample yields nearly 1,000,000 clones, less than 85% seen once. CDR3 length: 14 residues. V lost 4 bases and J lost 2, with 14 bases in between. Germline values: CDR1 GTSNPN, CDR2 SVGIG (reference sequence). Nashville, Tennessee was home to all donors, who were Caucasian adults. The study separated CD4+ cells into CD45RA+ naive and CD45RA-negative memory subsets. As regards this clone: Antigen: not known.

Sequenced material: memory CD4+ T cells sorted from blood. This sample's subset: CD45RA-negative fraction. This receptor was taken from a man aged 18 to 29 in good health. The V and J genes are TRBV30 and TRBJ2-5; the D gene is possibly TRBD1 (5 bases). The DNA for the CDR3 is TGTGCCTGGACTCAAGACAGTAAACAAGAGACCCAGTACTTC. Translating gives CAWTQDSKQETQYF.